This section outlines one TCR beta chain sequence together with its context. Its antigen is currently unknown. This record comes from a study of shared clonotypes between healthy human individuals. In the study overall: Donors were two women and a few men aged 18 to 49. Study-level points and caveats: The rarefaction results pointed to incomplete sorted-subset sequencing despite large depth. Represented diversity (both genetic and exposure-history) was limited by the small number of donors. Generally, estimated richness proved larger in naive subsets than it did in memory subsets.

Clones were sequenced by immunoSEQ multiplex PCR, and TCRdb holds only the in-frame ones, with some missing. The sample carries roughly 2.1 million clones, just over 90% recorded once. CD45RO-negative, CCR7-selected cells formed the naive CD8 fraction, which excluded terminally differentiated effector memory CD45RA+ cells. V lost 6 bases and J lost 8, with 14 bases in between. The CDR3 totals 13 residues. The germline V gene has CDR1 MNHEY and CDR2 SVGAGI. The sequenced sample consisted of naive CD8+ T cells from PBMCs. V is TRBV6-5 and J is TRBJ2-1; TRBD2 is a possible D gene (5 bases). The receptor was isolated from a man younger than 30 in good health. Some clones in this sample may be carry-over from other donors' samples. As DNA, the CDR3 is TGTGCCAGCAGCAACACGGGGAATGATGAGCAGTTCTTC. Its protein is CASSNTGNDEQFF.